Listed below are T cell receptor beta chains from one sample, sequenced in a study of cytomegalovirus exposure and HLA in healthy donors. Profiling relied on immunoSEQ multiplex PCR, and the TCRdb table lists in-frame clones only, not all of them. This table holds 150,000 to 200,000 clones, about 75% found once. What was sequenced was PBMCs. These receptors all stem from a female donor in good health and CMV-seronegative. Each CDR3 is given with its conserved first and last residue. Fields, in order: J gene, D gene, V gene, clone size, CDR3 protein, CDR3 DNA. The D gene is left open where the match is weak. A row's size may be missing; if present it is once, few, many or a size class.

TRBJ1-2	.	TRBV5-1	.	CASSLEQFNYGYTF	TGCGCCAGCAGCTTGGAACAATTTAACTATGGCTACACCTTC
TRBJ2-7	.	TRBV6-5	.	CASSYSRMSRPYEQYF	TGTGCCAGCAGTTACTCGAGGATGTCCCGACCCTACGAGCAGTACTTC
TRBJ2-1	.	TRBV20-1	.	CSGGYNEQFF	TGCAGTGGAGGGTACAATGAGCAGTTCTTC
TRBJ1-1	.	TRBV5-5	.	CASSFRSPDTEAFF	TGTGCCAGCAGCTTTCGTTCCCCTGACACTGAAGCTTTCTTT
TRBJ2-5	TRBD2	TRBV6-5	.	CASSPGTARGAQYF	TGTGCCAGCAGTCCCGGGACGGCCCGGGGGGCCCAGTACTTC
TRBJ1-2	TRBD1	TRBV5-1	once	CASSLEIDRDYGYTF	TGCGCCAGCAGCTTGGAAATCGACAGGGACTATGGCTACACCTTC
TRBJ2-7	.	TRBV19	.	CASSPLEAIYEQYF	TGTGCCAGTAGCCCCTTAGAGGCCATCTACGAGCAGTACTTC
TRBJ2-2	TRBD2	TRBV10-3	.	CAISESLTSGSTGELFF	TGTGCCATCAGTGAGTCTTTGACTAGCGGAAGCACCGGGGAGCTGTTTTTT
TRBJ2-1	TRBD2	TRBV13	.	CASSTGLAAYNEQFF	TGTGCCAGCAGCACGGGACTAGCGGCATACAATGAGCAGTTCTTC
TRBJ2-2	.	TRBV21-1	.	CASSRTRDTGELFF	TGTGCCAGCAGCAGGACTAGAGACACCGGGGAGCTGTTTTTT
TRBJ2-7	.	TRBV19	once	CASSIQGSYEQYF	TGTGCCAGTAGTATCCAGGGGTCTTACGAGCAGTACTTC
TRBJ2-3	.	TRBV5-8	.	CARRVGPVDTQYF	TGTGCCAGGAGAGTGGGGCCAGTGGATACGCAGTATTTT
TRBJ1-3	.	TRBV25-1	.	CASSGTTGNTIYF	TGTGCCAGCAGTGGCACAACAGGAAACACCATATATTTT
TRBJ2-1	TRBD2	TRBV6-5	few	CASSYQTSGEGEQFF	TGTGCCAGCAGTTACCAGACTAGCGGGGAGGGTGAGCAGTTCTTC
TRBJ1-5	.	TRBV6-1	few	CASSEAYSGPQHF	TGTGCCAGCAGTGAAGCGTACTCCGGGCCCCAGCATTTT
TRBJ1-1	.	TRBV14	.	CASSPGGLTEAFF	TGTGCCAGCAGCCCCGGCGGGTTGACTGAAGCTTTCTTT
TRBJ1-6	TRBD1	TRBV9	.	CASSVAGTGSSPLHF	TGTGCCAGCAGCGTAGCTGGGACAGGATCTTCACCCCTCCACTTT